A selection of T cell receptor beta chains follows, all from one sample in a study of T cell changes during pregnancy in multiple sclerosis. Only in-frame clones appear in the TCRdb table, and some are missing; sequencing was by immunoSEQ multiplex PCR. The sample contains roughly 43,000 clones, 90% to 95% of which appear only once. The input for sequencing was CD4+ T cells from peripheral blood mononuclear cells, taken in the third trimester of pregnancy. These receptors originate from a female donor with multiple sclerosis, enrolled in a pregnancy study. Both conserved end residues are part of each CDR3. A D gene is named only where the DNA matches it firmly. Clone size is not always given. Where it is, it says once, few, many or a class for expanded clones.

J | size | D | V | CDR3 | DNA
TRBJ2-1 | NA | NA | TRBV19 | CASSKSGTRGSYNEQFF | TGTGCCAGTAGCAAATCCGGGACAAGAGGCTCCTACAATGAGCAGTTCTTC
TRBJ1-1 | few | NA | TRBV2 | CATTEVQGNTEAFF | TGTGCCACTACAGAAGTTCAGGGGAACACTGAAGCTTTCTTT
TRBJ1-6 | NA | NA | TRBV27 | CASSLWAGDRASPLHF | TGTGCCAGCAGTTTATGGGCGGGGGATCGGGCTTCACCCCTCCACTTT
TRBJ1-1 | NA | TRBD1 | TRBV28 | CASSSLGTGEAFF | TGTGCCAGCAGCTCCTTGGGGACAGGAGAAGCTTTCTTT
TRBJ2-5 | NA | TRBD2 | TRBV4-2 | CASSLRGTSGVETQYF | TGTGCCAGCAGCCTCCGAGGGACTAGCGGGGTAGAGACCCAGTACTTC
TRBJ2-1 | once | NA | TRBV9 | CASSGARENEQFF | TGTGCCAGCAGCGGAGCCCGAGAAAATGAGCAGTTCTTC
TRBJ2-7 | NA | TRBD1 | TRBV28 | CASSLPDRGSRHEQYF | TGTGCCAGCAGTTTGCCTGACAGGGGCTCCCGCCACGAGCAGTACTTC
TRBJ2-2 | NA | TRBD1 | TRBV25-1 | CASRQHRGTGLGTGELFF | TGTGCCAGCAGACAACACAGGGGGACAGGATTGGGAACCGGGGAGCTGTTTTTT
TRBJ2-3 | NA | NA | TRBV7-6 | CASSPGRATDTQYF | TGTGCCAGCAGCCCTGGCAGGGCCACAGATACGCAGTATTTT
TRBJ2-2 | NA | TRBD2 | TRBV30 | CAWSLRGGTGELFF | TGTGCCTGGAGTCTTCGGGGGGGTACCGGGGAGCTGTTTTTT
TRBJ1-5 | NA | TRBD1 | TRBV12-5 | CASGRGQGNQPQHF | TGTGCTAGTGGCAGGGGACAGGGCAATCAGCCCCAGCATTTT
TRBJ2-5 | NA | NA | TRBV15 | CATSRDGGSQETQYF | TGTGCCACCAGCAGAGATGGAGGGAGCCAAGAGACCCAGTACTTC
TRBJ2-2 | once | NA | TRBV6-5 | CASTQATNTGELFF | TGTGCCAGCACCCAAGCAACGAACACCGGGGAGCTGTTTTTT